This T cell receptor beta chain comes out of a study of spatial heterogeneity in lung cancer (dated by TCRdb to about 2019). A note on the overall study: More beta-chain than alpha-chain transcripts were consistently detected, likely reflecting higher beta-chain transcript abundance. In non-small cell lung cancer, the study made a quantitative comparison of TCR alpha and beta repertoires among multiple tumor regions, matched nontumor lung and blood. TCR repertoire features were related to nonsynonymous mutation counts determined by whole-exome sequencing of tumor tissue. Both alpha and beta chains were TCR-sequenced in about 240 tumor regions, under 80 matched nontumor lung samples and roughly 54 PBMC samples obtained at surgery. In the raw uncorrected reads, each unique combination of TCR and UMI appeared more than ten times on average. Results and caveats for the whole study, not just this receptor: Ubiquitous expanded tumor TCRs showed up in blood more often at tumor resection than at routine follow-up. Additional single-cell paired TCR alpha and beta sequencing was considered necessary to confirm, at a functional level, the hypothesis that regional TCRs recognize regional mutations.

The sample's time point label is to be understood as: sample taken at primary tumor resection. Donors were 72 patients with early-stage, untreated non-small cell lung cancer from the lung TRACERx cohort. Without any cell sorting, TCR sequencing was performed on whole RNA extracted either from tumor and nontumor lung tissue or from cryopreserved PBMC samples. Only patients for whom sufficient RNA was available from at least two tumor regions were selected for TCR sequencing. Preparation of the library involved 5' RACE. TCRdb records NextSeq 500 as the sequencer. The TCR library protocol attached a unique molecular identifier to each TCR cDNA molecule to allow correction of PCR and sequencing errors. As for how the authors treated the data: TCR identification, UMI-based error correction and CDR3 extraction were all carried out with Decombinator tools. TCRs above a frequency of 2 per 1,000, corresponding to the top 1% of the tumor frequency distribution, were defined as expanded. Each repertoire was subsampled 100 times to 5,000 TCRs, after which Renyi diversity was computed with the R vegan package. To build CDR3 similarity networks, amino acid triplet string-kernel similarity was used, and CDR3s were connected when their pairwise similarity was above 0.82. TCRdb took the public reads, trimmed them with fastp at Q25, ran MiXCR for clone calling and kept in-frame beta chains. A single entry per CDR3 protein holds the most common genes and DNA from its merged rows. TCRdb, rather than the study authors, made the V and J calls. This sample gives tens of thousands of distinct CDR3 sequences in total; under 7.5% of them show up just once. The top ten constitute roughly 15% of the sample.

For CDR1 and CDR2, the germline V gene lists MGHDK and SYGVNS. V is clipped by 8 bases and J by 4 bases, and the sequence between their germline boundaries is 19 bases long. Its CDR3 holds 15 amino acids, cysteine through phenylalanine. Only the CDR3 DNA stays, 45 bases, in frame from base 1. This clonotype was counted at least ten times. No cognate antigen has been identified for it. No qualities accompany the bases; no much larger clone lies one base away. The sequence links TRBV25-1 to TRBJ2-3; tentative D gene TRBD2, with 7 bases matching. This clonotype originated in a female donor with early-stage non-small cell lung cancer. Sequencing was performed on PBMCs, taken at surgery. The DNA is TGTGCCAGCGGGGGGGCCCTTTCGACCTCAGATACGCAGTATTTT. The resulting protein is CASGGALSTSDTQYF.